This TCR beta chain stems from a study of blood T cell repertoires in COVID-19. About the study: The United States, Italy and Spain were the sources of the acute and convalescent COVID-19 samples. PBMCs, B-cell-depleted T cells, or T cells provided the cDNA or gDNA that made up the material.

Per the original methods: Quantification of nucleated cells was approximated via reference gene primer amplification. Method: immunoSEQ multiplex PCR; TCRdb's copy keeps in-frame clones and lacks some. V and J calls and clone size come straight from that table; D and trimming were deduced from the DNA. The profile shows around 84,000 clones, around 86% of them singletons. The CDR3 runs to 14 residues. From germline, CDR1 is MNHEY and CDR2 SMNVEV (reference sequence). The V gene lost 6 bases and the J gene lost 0 bases, with 11 bases spanning the gap. In this sample, this clone turned up once. The chain is built from TRBV27 and TRBJ1-1; the D is unclear. The source is an elderly man with active or convalescent COVID-19. The sample taken for sequencing was peripheral blood. CDR3 nucleotides: TGTGCCAGCAGGGTAGCGGGGTTGAACACTGAAGCTTTCTTT. This codes for CASRVAGLNTEAFF.